Below, 25 T cell receptor beta chains from the same sample are listed, as sequenced in a study of T cell repertoires in cytomegalovirus infection. One entry per CDR3 protein results from TCRdb running MiXCR on the reads. The sample contains about 530,000 distinct CDR3 sequences, around 27% of which appear only once. Material for sequencing was PBMCs. The receptors were sampled from a human donor in good health (CMV status not recorded). Some clones in this sample may be carry-over from other donors' samples.

This clonotype was seen at least ten times. The chain employs TRBV7-2 and TRBJ2-2, with unresolved D. The CDR3 runs 17 residues. The ends were cut back, 5 bases at V and 4 bases at J, with 20 bases in the middle. Germline V gene data show CDR1 as SGHTA and CDR2 as FQGNSA. The CDR3 DNA follows: TGTGCCAGCAGCATGACTCGTCTCCTGACAACCACCGGGGAGCTGTTTTTT. This gives the protein CASSMTRLLTTTGELFF.

This clonotype was counted at least ten times. J is TRBJ2-5 and V is TRBV7-2, with D maybe TRBD2 (5 bases). CDR1 is SGHTA, CDR2 FQGNSA, per germline. Trimming removed 3 bases at V and 5 bases at J, with 16 bases between. The CDR3 sequence is 15 residues long. CDR3 loop: CASSLVARYVETQYF. As DNA, the CDR3 is TGTGCCAGCAGCTTGGTAGCGAGATACGTGGAGACCCAGTACTTC.

This clonotype was detected ten times or more. The chain recombines TRBV7-3 with TRBJ1-5; D remains unclear. Trimming took off 3 bases at V and 5 bases at J, with 8 bases between the two ends. Germline loops: CDR1 SGHTA, CDR2 FQGTGA. The CDR3 runs 13 residues. The CDR3 region has the DNA TGTGCCAGCAGCTTTCTCCCGGATCAGCCCCAGCATTTT. Translation gives CASSFLPDQPQHF.

This clonotype was picked up a small number of times. The chain links TRBV24-1 to TRBJ1-5; D not certain. Germline-derived CDR1 and CDR2 are KGHDR and SFDVKD. The length of the CDR3 is 14 residues. The V end was cut by 5 bases, the J end by 1 base, with 8 bases between. The CDR3 nucleotides read TGTGCCACCAGTGGGGATGTGAGCAATCAGCCCCAGCATTTT. Protein product: CATSGDVSNQPQHF.

This clonotype has just a few counts. The chain is built from TRBV4-2 and TRBJ2-7; 12 bases map to TRBD1. CDR1 is LGHNA, CDR2 YNFKEQ, per germline. This CDR3 is 15 amino acids long. V gave up 4 bases and J gave up 7 bases; unmatched junction bases: 8. The CDR3 DNA follows: TGTGCCAGCAGCCGATCGGGGACAGGGGGCGATGAGCAGTACTTC. Translating gives CASSRSGTGGDEQYF.

At least ten counts were recorded for this clonotype. DNA for the CDR3: TGTGCCAGCAGCTTAGAGGCAGGGCTTTACGAGCAGTACTTC. Protein sequence: CASSLEAGLYEQYF. The rearrangement uses TRBV7-2 and TRBJ2-7; maybe TRBD1 (5 bases). V lost 1 base and J lost 4, with 11 bases in between. Germline assignment: CDR1 SGHTA and CDR2 FQGNSA. CDR3 length equals 14 residues.

This clonotype has just a few counts. V gene TRBV7-2 combines with J gene TRBJ1-5; possible D gene TRBD1, 5 bases. The CDR3 consists of 16 residues. Germline V CDR1 and CDR2: SGHTA, FQGNSA. Trimming removed 5 bases at V and 7 bases at J, with 21 bases between. The chain's CDR3 is CASSLGGAGLGQPQHF. For the CDR3, the DNA is TGTGCCAGCAGCCTGGGAGGGGCGGGCTTGGGGCAGCCCCAGCATTTT.

The V and J genes are TRBV5-8 and TRBJ1-5; 8 positions match TRBD1. Trimming cost V 1 base and J 5 bases; bases outside gene matches: 11. Looked up from germline, CDR1 is SGHTS and CDR2 is YDEGEE. This CDR3 is built from 17 residues. The CDR3 loop is CASSLPFGQGEDQPQHF. CDR3 in DNA: TGTGCCAGCAGCTTGCCCTTCGGACAGGGCGAAGATCAGCCCCAGCATTTT. Drawing the rest from reference TRBV5-8 and TRBJ1-5, the complete variable domain is EAGVTQSPTHLIKTRGQQATLRCSPISGHTSVYWYQQALGLGLQFLLWYDEGEERNRGNFPPRFSGRQFPNYSSELNVNALELEDSALYLCASSLPFGQGEDQPQHFGDGTRLSIL.

This clonotype was observed many times. The chain combines TRBV7-9 with TRBJ1-2; D uncertain. Per germline, CDR1 SEHNR and CDR2 FQNEAQ (reference sequence). V was trimmed by 0 bases and J by 0 bases, leaving 20 bases between them. The CDR3 extends over 19 amino acids. The CDR3 nucleotides are TGTGCCAGCAGCTTAGCTATTGAAGGGTGGACGCGAACTAACTATGGCTACACCTTC. It yields the protein CASSLAIEGWTRTNYGYTF.

A few counts support this clonotype. J is TRBJ2-7 and V is TRBV20-1, with 8 bases fitting TRBD2. The CDR3 has 13 amino acids. The germline CDR1 and CDR2 sequences are DFQATT and SNEGSKA (reference sequence). V lost 8 bases to trimming and J lost 0 bases; unmatched junction nucleotides: 6. In DNA form, the CDR3 reads TGCAGTCACCAGAGCGGGAGCTCCTACGAGCAGTACTTC. It yields the protein CSHQSGSSYEQYF.

This clonotype was counted ten times or more. V usage is TRBV7-2 and J usage is TRBJ2-5; 9 nucleotides align to TRBD2. The CDR3 loop spans 14 amino acids. Germline assignment: CDR1 SGHTA and CDR2 FQGNSA. Trimming at V came to 5 bases and at J to 1 base, leaving 2 bases not matched to a gene. The chain's CDR3 is CASSPSGTQETQYF. The CDR3 nucleotides read TGTGCCAGCAGCCCTAGCGGGACCCAAGAGACCCAGTACTTC.

This clonotype appeared a few times. The V and J genes are TRBV10-3 and TRBJ1-3; maybe TRBD1 (5 bases). Germline assignment: CDR1 ENHRY and CDR2 SYGVKD. The CDR3 totals 17 residues. Trimming removed 6 bases from V and 0 bases from J, with 18 bases in between. CDR3: CAIRSRQPALSGNTIYF. The CDR3 coding sequence is TGTGCCATCAGGTCTCGACAGCCAGCCCTCTCTGGAAACACCATATATTTT.

The chain joins TRBV11-2 to TRBJ1-6, with D possibly matching TRBD1 (5 bases). CDR3 length equals 13 residues. The V gene's germline CDR1 is SGHAT and CDR2 FQNNGV. Trimming stripped 1 base from V and 13 bases from J, with 11 bases between. The CDR3 sequence is CASSLGSRGPLHF. The CDR3 DNA reads TGTGCCAGCAGCTTAGGGTCTCGGGGGCCCCTCCACTTT.

The genes are TRBV6-8 and TRBJ2-1, with 9 nucleotides matching TRBD2. V shed 6 bases, J shed 12 bases, and the junction held 27 bases outside the gene matches. Germline V CDR1 and CDR2: MNHGY, SAAAGT. The length of the CDR3 is 19 residues. CDR3 loop: CASRSQGMVAGEKRMGQFF. In nucleotides, the CDR3 is TGTGCCAGCAGGAGCCAGGGGATGGTAGCGGGAGAGAAAAGGATGGGGCAGTTCTTC.

The chain's CDR3 is CASSFNRLVRRGEQYF. Written as DNA, the CDR3 is TGTGCCAGCAGTTTTAACCGACTAGTAAGGCGCGGCGAGCAGTACTTC. The genes are TRBV28 and TRBJ2-7; possible D gene TRBD2, 6 bases. The CDR3 is made up of 16 amino acids. V lost 3 bases and J lost 6, with 21 bases in between. Germline lookup yields CDR1 MDHEN and CDR2 SYDVKM.

Only a few counts were recorded for this clonotype. The chain carries TRBV12-3 or TRBV12-4 and TRBJ2-3, with a possible D match to TRBD2 (5 bases). The CDR3 length is 17 residues. Trimming cost V 7 bases and J 2 bases, with 22 bases left between them. The CDR3 spells CASTRFAGRLDTDTQYF. Here the CDR3 DNA reads TGTGCCAGCACCCGATTTGCGGGCCGACTTGACACAGATACGCAGTATTTT.

This clonotype was seen once. The chain uses TRBV7-2 and TRBJ2-2; D is unclear. The CDR3 covers 17 residues. The ends were cut back, 1 base at V and 4 bases at J, with 16 bases in the middle. CDR1 and CDR2 from the germline V gene are SGHTA and FQGNSA. The CDR3 nucleotides are TGTGCCAGCAGCTTAGGGGCCCCCGGCGGCTCCACCGGGGAGCTGTTTTTT. This gives the protein CASSLGAPGGSTGELFF.

This chain links TRBV6-6 with TRBJ2-3; TRBD1 matches 7 bases. CDR1 and CDR2 from the germline V gene are MNHNY and SVGAGI (reference sequence). Germline trimming cut 0 bases from V and 2 bases from J; bases unmatched to any gene: 8. There are 17 residues in the CDR3. CDR3: CASSYSKFGQVTDTQYF. CDR3 bases: TGTGCCAGCAGTTACTCGAAATTCGGACAGGTCACAGATACGCAGTATTTT.

This chain links TRBV18 with TRBJ1-3, with D possibly being TRBD1 (5 bases). Germline V gene data show CDR1 as KGHSH and CDR2 as LQKENI. This CDR3 has 16 amino acids. Trimming removed 5 bases from V and 2 bases from J, with 16 bases in between. CDR3 in DNA: TGTGCCAGCTCATTAGACCACGGGACTGCTGGAAACACCATATATTTT. Encoded protein: CASSLDHGTAGNTIYF.

This clonotype was recorded at least ten times. Here the CDR3 DNA reads TGTGCCAGCAGCTTCCCGCATCAGCCCCAGCATTTT. Protein: CASSFPHQPQHF. The V call is TRBV7-2, the J call TRBJ1-5; no definite D call. Germline V gene sequence: CDR1 SGHTA, CDR2 FQGNSA. The CDR3 sequence is 12 residues long. Trimming shortened V by 3 bases and J by 5 bases, and 5 bases separated the two germline ends.

This rearrangement joins TRBV7-2 to TRBJ2-5; the match to TRBD2 covers 8 bases. The CDR3 loop spans 18 amino acids. V lost 2 bases, J lost 7 bases, and 18 bases stayed unmatched. The V gene's germline CDR1 is SGHTA and CDR2 FQGNSA. The CDR3 region has the DNA TGTGCCAGCAGCTTAAGGGAGGCTAGCGGGTTTGGTACCTCGACCCAGTACTTC. It specifies CASSLREASGFGTSTQYF.

The genes are TRBV19 and TRBJ2-2; tentatively, D is TRBD2 (5 bases). CDR1 LNHDA and CDR2 SQIVND come from the germline V gene (reference sequence). Trimming left V 7 bases short and J 1 base short, with 7 bases between. The CDR3 runs to 13 residues. CDR3 sequence reads: CASTAVNTGELFF. DNA of the CDR3: TGTGCCAGTACAGCGGTGAACACCGGGGAGCTGTTTTTT. Variable domain in full (rest from reference TRBV19 and TRBJ2-2): DGGITQSPKYLFRKEGQNVTLSCEQNLNHDAMYWYRQDPGQGLRLIYYSQIVNDFQKGDIAEGYSVSREKKESFPLTVTSAQKNPTAFYLCASTAVNTGELFFGEGSRLTVL.

This sequence joins TRBV6-2 or TRBV6-3 and TRBJ2-3; D unresolved. The CDR3 has 15 amino acids. Germline V gives CDR1 MNHEY, CDR2 SVGEGT. Trimming shortened V by 4 bases and J by 0 bases, and 11 bases separated the two germline ends. The CDR3 loop reads CASSLAASSTDTQYF. Written as DNA, the CDR3 is TGTGCCAGCAGTTTAGCAGCGTCTAGCACAGATACGCAGTATTTT.

This clonotype was observed a few times. The CDR3 nucleotides are TGCGCCAGCAGCCAAGATGCCAGGGCCCCCTACGAGCAGTACTTC. It specifies CASSQDARAPYEQYF. The chain recombines TRBV4-3 with TRBJ2-7; a possible D gene is TRBD1 (5 bases). The V gene's germline CDR1 is LGHNA and CDR2 YSLEER. With 0 bases removed from V and 2 bases from J, the gap between germline ends came to 11 bases. The CDR3 covers 15 residues.

This clonotype was seen only a few times. J is TRBJ2-3 and V is TRBV7-2; D gene ambiguous. CDR1 is SGHTA, CDR2 FQGNSA, per germline. V was clipped by 2 bases and J by 0 bases, with 12 bases between them. The CDR3 has 16 amino acids. CDR3 protein: CASSLLPLLSTDTQYF. The CDR3 region has the DNA TGTGCCAGCAGCTTACTTCCACTCTTAAGCACAGATACGCAGTATTTT.